Only a few counts were recorded for the clone carrying this T cell receptor (beta chain). Via MiXCR, TCRdb re-called the PCR reads, giving one row per CDR3 protein. The table has some 320,000 distinct CDR3 sequences, roughly a quarter seen once. The sample originates from a study of molecular identifiers for immune sequencing clone quantification. Germline loops: CDR1 SQVTM, CDR2 ANQGSEA. The CDR3 is 12 residues long. V was clipped by 3 bases and J by 5 bases, with 7 bases between them. This TCR derives from a human donor in good health. Some libraries in this study had Jurkat cell RNA spiked in. The V gene is TRBV29-1, the J gene TRBJ2-2; TRBD2 might be the D (5 bases). What was sequenced was naive CD8+ T cells from blood, with Jurkat cell RNA spiked in. Regarding subset: FACS-sorted CD8+CD4-CCR7+CD45RA+ naive T cells. The CDR3 region has the DNA TGCAGCGTTGATGTAGCGACCGGGGAGCTGTTTTTT. Protein: CSVDVATGELFF.